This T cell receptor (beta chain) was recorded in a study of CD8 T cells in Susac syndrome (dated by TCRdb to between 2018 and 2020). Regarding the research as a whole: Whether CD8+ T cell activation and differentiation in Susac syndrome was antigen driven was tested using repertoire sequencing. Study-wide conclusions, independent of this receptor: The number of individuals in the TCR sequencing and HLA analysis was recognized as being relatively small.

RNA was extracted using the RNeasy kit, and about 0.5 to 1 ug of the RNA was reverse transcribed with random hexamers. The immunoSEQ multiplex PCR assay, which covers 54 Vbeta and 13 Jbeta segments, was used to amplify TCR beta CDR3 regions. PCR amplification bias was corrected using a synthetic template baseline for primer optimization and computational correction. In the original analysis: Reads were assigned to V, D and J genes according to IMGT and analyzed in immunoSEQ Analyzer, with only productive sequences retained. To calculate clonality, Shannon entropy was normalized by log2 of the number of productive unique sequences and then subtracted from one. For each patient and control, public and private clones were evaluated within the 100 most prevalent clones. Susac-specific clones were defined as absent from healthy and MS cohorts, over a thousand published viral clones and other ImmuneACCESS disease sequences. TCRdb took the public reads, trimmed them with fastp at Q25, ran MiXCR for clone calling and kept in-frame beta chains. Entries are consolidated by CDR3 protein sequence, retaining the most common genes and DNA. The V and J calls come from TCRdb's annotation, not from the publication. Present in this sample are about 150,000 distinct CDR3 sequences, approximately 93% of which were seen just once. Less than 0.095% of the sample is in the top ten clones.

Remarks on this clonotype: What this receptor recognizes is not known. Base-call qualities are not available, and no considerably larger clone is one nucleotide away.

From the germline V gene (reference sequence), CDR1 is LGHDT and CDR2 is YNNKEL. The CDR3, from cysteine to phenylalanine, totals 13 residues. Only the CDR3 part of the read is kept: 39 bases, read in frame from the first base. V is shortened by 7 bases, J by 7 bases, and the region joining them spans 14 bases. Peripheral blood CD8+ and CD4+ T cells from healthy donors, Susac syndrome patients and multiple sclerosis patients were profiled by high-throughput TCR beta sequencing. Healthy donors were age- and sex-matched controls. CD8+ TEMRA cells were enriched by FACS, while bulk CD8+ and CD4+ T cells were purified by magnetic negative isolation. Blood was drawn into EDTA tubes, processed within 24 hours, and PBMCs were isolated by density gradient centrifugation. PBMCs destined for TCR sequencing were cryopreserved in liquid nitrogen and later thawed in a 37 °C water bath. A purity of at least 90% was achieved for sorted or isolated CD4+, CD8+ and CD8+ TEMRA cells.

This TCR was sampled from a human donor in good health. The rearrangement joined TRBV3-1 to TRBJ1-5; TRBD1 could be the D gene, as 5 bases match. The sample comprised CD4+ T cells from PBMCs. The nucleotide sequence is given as TGTGCCAGCACTCAGGGAACAGGCCAGCCCCAGCATTTT. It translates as CASTQGTGQPQHF.